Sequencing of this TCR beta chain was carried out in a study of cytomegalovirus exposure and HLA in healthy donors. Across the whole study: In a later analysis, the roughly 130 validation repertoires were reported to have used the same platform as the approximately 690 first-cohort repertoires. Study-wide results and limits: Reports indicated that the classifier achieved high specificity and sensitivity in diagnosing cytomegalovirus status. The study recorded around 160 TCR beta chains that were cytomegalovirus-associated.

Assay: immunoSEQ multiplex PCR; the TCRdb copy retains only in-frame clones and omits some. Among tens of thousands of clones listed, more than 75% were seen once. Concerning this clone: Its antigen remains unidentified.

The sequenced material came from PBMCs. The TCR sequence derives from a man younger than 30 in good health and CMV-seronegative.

This chain's CDR3 is CASSDLPGQGRKLFF. The DNA of the CDR3 is TGTGCCAGCAGTGATTTACCGGGACAGGGGCGAAAACTGTTTTTT. The genes are TRBV6-1 and TRBJ1-4; 10 positions agree with TRBD1. The germline gives CDR1 MNHNS, CDR2 SASEGT. This CDR3 is 15 amino acids long. V was pared by 3 bases and J by 10 bases, with 8 bases of the junction left unmatched.